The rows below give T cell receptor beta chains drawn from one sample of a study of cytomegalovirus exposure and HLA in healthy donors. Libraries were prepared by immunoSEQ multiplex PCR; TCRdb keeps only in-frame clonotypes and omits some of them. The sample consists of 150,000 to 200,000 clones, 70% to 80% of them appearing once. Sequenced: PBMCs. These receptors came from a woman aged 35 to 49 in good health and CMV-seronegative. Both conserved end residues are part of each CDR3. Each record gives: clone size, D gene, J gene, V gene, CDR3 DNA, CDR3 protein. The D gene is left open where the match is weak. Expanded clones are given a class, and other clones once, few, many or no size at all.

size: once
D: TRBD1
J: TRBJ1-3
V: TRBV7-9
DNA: TGTGCCAGCAGCCGGACAGGTGGAAACACCATATATTTT
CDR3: CASSRTGGNTIYF

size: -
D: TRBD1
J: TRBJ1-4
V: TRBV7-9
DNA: TGTGCCAGCAGCTTAAAAGGGACAGGGGGAAAGGGAGAACTGTTTTTT
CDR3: CASSLKGTGGKGELFF

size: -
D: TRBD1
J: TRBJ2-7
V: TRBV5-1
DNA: TGCGCCAGCAGCTTGGAGGCCAGGGGGAGCGACGAGCAGTACTTC
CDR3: CASSLEARGSDEQYF

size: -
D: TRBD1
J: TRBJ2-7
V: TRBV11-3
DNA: TGTGCCAGCAGCTTAGGCGGGACAGGGTCCTACGAGCAGTACTTC
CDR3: CASSLGGTGSYEQYF

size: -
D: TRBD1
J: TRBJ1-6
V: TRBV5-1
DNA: TGCGCCAGCAGCCCCTGGGACAGGCAATCCTATAATTCACCCCTCCACTTT
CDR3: CASSPWDRQSYNSPLHF

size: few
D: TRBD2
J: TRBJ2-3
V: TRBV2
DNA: TGTGCCAGCAATAGCCCTAGCGGATACACAGATACGCAGTATTTT
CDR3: CASNSPSGYTDTQYF

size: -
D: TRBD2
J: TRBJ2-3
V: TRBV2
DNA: TGTGCCAGCAGCCCTGAATGGGCTAGCGGGAGGGATACGCAGTATTTT
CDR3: CASSPEWASGRDTQYF

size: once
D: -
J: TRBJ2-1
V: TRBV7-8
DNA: TGTGCCAGCAGCTTAGACTTTAGCTCCTACAATGAGCAGTTCTTC
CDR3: CASSLDFSSYNEQFF

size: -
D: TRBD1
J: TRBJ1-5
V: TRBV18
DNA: TGTGCCAGCTCTTCTAGGACAGGGACGTCCCCGAATCAGCCCCAGCATTTT
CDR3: CASSSRTGTSPNQPQHF

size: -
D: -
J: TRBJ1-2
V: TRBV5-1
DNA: TGCGCCAGCAGCCTGGACAGCACGATTAGTCATAACTATGGCTACACCTTC
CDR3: CASSLDSTISHNYGYTF

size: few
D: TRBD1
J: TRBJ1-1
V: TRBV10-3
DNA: TGTGCCACCTCGTCCCGGGACAGCATGAACACTGAAGCTTTCTTT
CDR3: CATSSRDSMNTEAFF

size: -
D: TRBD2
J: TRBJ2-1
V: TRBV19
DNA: TGTGCCAGTAGCCCATCTAGCGGGAGGGACAATGAGCAGTTCTTC
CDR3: CASSPSSGRDNEQFF

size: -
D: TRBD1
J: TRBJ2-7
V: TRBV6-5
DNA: TGTGCCAGCAGTTTCCTCGGACAGGCTCCCTACGAGCAGTACTTC
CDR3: CASSFLGQAPYEQYF

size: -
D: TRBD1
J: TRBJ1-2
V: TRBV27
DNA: TGTGCCAGCAGTCTCCACGGGACAGGGGGGGGCTATGGCTACACCTTC
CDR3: CASSLHGTGGGYGYTF

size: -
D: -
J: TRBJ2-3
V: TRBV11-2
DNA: TGTGCCAGCAGTCTAAGGATTGGGGGGGATACGCAGTATTTT
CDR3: CASSLRIGGDTQYF

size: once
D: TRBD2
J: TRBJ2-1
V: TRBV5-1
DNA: TGCGCCAGCAGCTTGGCCCCGACTAGCGGCTTCAATGAGCAGTTCTTC
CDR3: CASSLAPTSGFNEQFF

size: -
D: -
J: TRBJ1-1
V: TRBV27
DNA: TGTGCCAGCAGGCCGCTGACAGGCTATGAAGCTTTCTTT
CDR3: CASRPLTGYEAFF

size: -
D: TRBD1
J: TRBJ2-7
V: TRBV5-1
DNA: TGCGCCAGCAGCTCCCCGACAGGGGCGTTTAACGAGCAGTACTTC
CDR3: CASSSPTGAFNEQYF

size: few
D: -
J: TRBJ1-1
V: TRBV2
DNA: TGTGCCAGCAATGATTTCGGGATTGGGAAGGCTTTCTTT
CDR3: CASNDFGIGKAFF

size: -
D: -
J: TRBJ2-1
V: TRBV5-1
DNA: TGCGCCAGCAGCTTGGAGGGGGATGAGCAGTTCTTC
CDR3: CASSLEGDEQFF

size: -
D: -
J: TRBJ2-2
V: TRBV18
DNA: TGTGCCAGCTCTTTCGACAGTAACACCGGGGAGCTGTTTTTT
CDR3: CASSFDSNTGELFF

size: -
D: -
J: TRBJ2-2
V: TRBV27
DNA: TGTGCCAGCAGTTTATTCCCAGGGCTGAACACCGGGGAGCTGTTTTTT
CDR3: CASSLFPGLNTGELFF

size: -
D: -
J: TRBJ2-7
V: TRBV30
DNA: TGTGCCTGGAGTGATAGTCCCTACGAGCAGTACTTC
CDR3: CAWSDSPYEQYF

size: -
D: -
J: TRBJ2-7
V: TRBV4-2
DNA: TGTGCCAGCAGCCAAGATGGTAGAGACGAGCAGTACTTC
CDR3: CASSQDGRDEQYF

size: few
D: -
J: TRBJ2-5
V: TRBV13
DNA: TGTGCCAGCAGCCAATACCGCGGGGAACAAGAGACCCAGTACTTC
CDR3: CASSQYRGEQETQYF

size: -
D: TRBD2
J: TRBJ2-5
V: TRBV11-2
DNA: TGTGCCAGCAGCTTAAGGGGGGGACTAGCGGGATCAGAGACCCAGTACTTC
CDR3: CASSLRGGLAGSETQYF

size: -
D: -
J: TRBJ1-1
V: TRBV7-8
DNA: TGTGCCAGCAGCTCACGGGGTAACACTGAAGCTTTCTTT
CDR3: CASSSRGNTEAFF

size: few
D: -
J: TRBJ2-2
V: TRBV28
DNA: TGTGCCAGCAGTTTCTTTGGCAGTGGCGGGGAGCTGTTTTTT
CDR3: CASSFFGSGGELFF

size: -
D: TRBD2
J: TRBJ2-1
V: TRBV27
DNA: TGTGCCAGCAGCCAGAGGGGAGGGGTAAATGAGCAGTTCTTC
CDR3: CASSQRGGVNEQFF

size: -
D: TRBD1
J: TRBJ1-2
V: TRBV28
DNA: TGTGCCAGCAGTTCTCGACAGGGGAATGGCTACACCTTC
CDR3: CASSSRQGNGYTF

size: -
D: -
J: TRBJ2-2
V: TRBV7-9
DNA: TGTGCCAGCAGCCTCCCCACCGGGGAGCTGTTTTTT
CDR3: CASSLPTGELFF

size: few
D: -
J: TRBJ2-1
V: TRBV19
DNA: TGTGCCAGTAGTATATCCCTAGGCTCCTACAATGAGCAGTTCTTC
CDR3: CASSISLGSYNEQFF

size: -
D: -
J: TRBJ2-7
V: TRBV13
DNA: TGTGCCAGCAGCTTCAGAGGACAGTTCCTCTACGAGCAGTACTTC
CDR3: CASSFRGQFLYEQYF

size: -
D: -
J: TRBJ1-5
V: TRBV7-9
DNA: TGTGCCAGCAGCTTTGACAGTAGCAATCAGCCCCAGCATTTT
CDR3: CASSFDSSNQPQHF

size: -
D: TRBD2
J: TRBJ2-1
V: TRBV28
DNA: TGTGCCACCAAGGAGGGCGGGAGGCCTGATGAGCAGTTCTTC
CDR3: CATKEGGRPDEQFF

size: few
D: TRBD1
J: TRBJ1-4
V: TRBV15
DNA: TGTGCCACCCGGGCCGACAGGGGAGGTAATGAAAAACTGTTTTTT
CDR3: CATRADRGGNEKLFF

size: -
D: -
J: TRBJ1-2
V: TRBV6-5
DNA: TGTGCCAGCAGTTACGAGGGTACTAACTATGGCTACACCTTC
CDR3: CASSYEGTNYGYTF

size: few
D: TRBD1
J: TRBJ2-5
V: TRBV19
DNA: TGTGCCAGTAGTATAGCCTCGACAGGGGGCGAGACCCAGTACTTC
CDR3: CASSIASTGGETQYF

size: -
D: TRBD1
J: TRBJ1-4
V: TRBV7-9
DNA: TGTGCCAGCAGCCCTACGACAGGGATGAATGAAAAACTGTTTTTT
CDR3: CASSPTTGMNEKLFF

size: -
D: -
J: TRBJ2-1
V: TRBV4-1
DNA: TGCGCCAGCAGCCAAGAAGCTCTGGCCTACAATGAGCAGTTCTTC
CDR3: CASSQEALAYNEQFF

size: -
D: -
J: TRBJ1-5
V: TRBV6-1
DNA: TGTGCCAGCAGTCCCCAAGACAGAAATCAGCCCCAGCATTTT
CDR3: CASSPQDRNQPQHF

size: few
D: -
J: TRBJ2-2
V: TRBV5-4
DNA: TGTGCCAGCAGCTTATTCCAGGGGTTCGGGGAGCTGTTTTTT
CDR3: CASSLFQGFGELFF

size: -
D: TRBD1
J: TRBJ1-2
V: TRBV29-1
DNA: TGCAGCGTTGAAACCGACAGGGGAGGGGATGGCTACACCTTC
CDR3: CSVETDRGGDGYTF

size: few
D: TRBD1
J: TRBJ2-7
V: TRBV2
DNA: TGTGCCAGCAGTGCTAATCCCGGGACAGGGTATCGCGAGCAGTACTTC
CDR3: CASSANPGTGYREQYF

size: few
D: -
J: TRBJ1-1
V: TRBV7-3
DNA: TGTGCCAGCAGCTTGGGGCGTGGGAACACTGAAGCTTTCTTT
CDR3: CASSLGRGNTEAFF

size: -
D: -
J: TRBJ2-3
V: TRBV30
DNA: TGTGCCTGGACCAAGCGGGCCACAGATACGCAGTATTTT
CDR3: CAWTKRATDTQYF

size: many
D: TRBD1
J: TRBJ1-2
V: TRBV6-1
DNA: TGTGCCAGCAGATTGGACAGGGAGGTGCTCGGCTACACCTTC
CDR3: CASRLDREVLGYTF

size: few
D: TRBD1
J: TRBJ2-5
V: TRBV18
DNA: TGTGCCAGCTCACCCCCTACAGGGGTAGAGACCCAGTACTTC
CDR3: CASSPPTGVETQYF

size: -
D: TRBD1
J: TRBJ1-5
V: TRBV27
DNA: TGTGCCAGCAGTTCTACAGGGGGCCGACAGCCCCAGCATTTT
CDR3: CASSSTGGRQPQHF

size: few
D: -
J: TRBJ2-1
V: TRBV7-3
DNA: TGTGCCAGCAGCTTAGGTCCAGAGGATGAGCAGTTCTTC
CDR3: CASSLGPEDEQFF

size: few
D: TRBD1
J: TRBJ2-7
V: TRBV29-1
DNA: TGCAGCGTTAGCAGTCGGGACAGAGGCTACGAGCAGTACTTC
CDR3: CSVSSRDRGYEQYF

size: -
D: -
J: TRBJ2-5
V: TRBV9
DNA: TGTGCCAGCACCCTCGGGACTGGGTCAGGGATACCCCAGTACTTC
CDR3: CASTLGTGSGIPQYF

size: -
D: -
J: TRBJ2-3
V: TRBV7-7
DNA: TGTGCTAGCAGCTTAAGAGGGCGCCCCGGGGATACGCAGTATTTT
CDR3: CASSLRGRPGDTQYF

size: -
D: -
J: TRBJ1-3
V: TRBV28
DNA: TGTGCCAGCACGTCAACGGCTGGAAACACCATATATTTT
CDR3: CASTSTAGNTIYF

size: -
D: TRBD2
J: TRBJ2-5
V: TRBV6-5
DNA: TGTGCCAGCAGTTACTTCGGACTAGCGGGAGATGAGACCCAGTACTTC
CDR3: CASSYFGLAGDETQYF